Included here is one TCR beta chain sequence, with context. The antigen remains unidentified. V lost 8 bases to trimming and J lost 1 base; unmatched junction nucleotides: 5. The CDR3 extends over 14 amino acids. From germline, CDR1 is MNHEY and CDR2 SVGAGI. A multiplex PCR was run with 60 Vbeta primers and 13 Jbeta primers. The table came from immunoSEQ multiplex PCR; TCRdb's copy has only in-frame clones and leaves some out. Of 110,000 or so clones in the sample, around 80% were seen once. The data were taken from a study of cytomegalovirus exposure and HLA in healthy donors. Study-level points and caveats: Whilst most TCR sequences proved rare, a subset of public TCRs occurred across many donors. Relative to equally common others, HLA-associated TCR beta chains showed greater clonal expansion in a later analysis. Reports showed the classifier diagnosing cytomegalovirus status with high specificity and sensitivity.

The sequenced sample was PBMCs. The chain recombines TRBV6-5 with TRBJ2-5; 9 nucleotides line up with TRBD2. This receptor was taken from a young woman in good health and CMV-seronegative. For the CDR3, the DNA is TGTGCCAGCGGCAGAGCGGGAGGCCAAGAGACCCAGTACTTC. This codes for CASGRAGGQETQYF.